This T cell receptor (beta chain) was retrieved from a study of beta chain features in type 1 diabetes. A word on this clone: Its antigen remains unknown.

The CDR3 extends over 15 amino acids. Germline V gene lookup returns CDR1 LNHDA and CDR2 SQIVND (reference sequence). The J segment lost 0 bases and the V segment lost 5 bases, leaving 3 bases of the junction unmatched. What was sequenced were expressed TCRB transcripts, since all of the isolated RNA had been reverse transcribed. The method was immunoSEQ multiplex PCR; TCRdb's version includes in-frame clones alone and lacks a portion of them. This sample has approximately 730,000 clones; 10% to 15% occur once, and the top ten carry 0.022%. Study conclusions and caveats: It was among patients, rather than healthy donors, that naive, central memory and Treg TCRB repertoires appeared more similar. Among all four CD4+ subsets, Type 1 diabetes patients had TCRB CDR3s that were moderately but significantly shorter.

The rearrangement uses TRBV19 and TRBJ1-3; 8 bases align to TRBD1. The source of this sequence is a man between 18 and 35 years old with type 1 diabetes. Sequenced input: naive CD4+ T cells from blood. CDR3 in DNA: TGTGCCAGTAGTTTTCAGGGGGCCTCTGGAAACACCATATATTTT. Translating gives CASSFQGASGNTIYF.